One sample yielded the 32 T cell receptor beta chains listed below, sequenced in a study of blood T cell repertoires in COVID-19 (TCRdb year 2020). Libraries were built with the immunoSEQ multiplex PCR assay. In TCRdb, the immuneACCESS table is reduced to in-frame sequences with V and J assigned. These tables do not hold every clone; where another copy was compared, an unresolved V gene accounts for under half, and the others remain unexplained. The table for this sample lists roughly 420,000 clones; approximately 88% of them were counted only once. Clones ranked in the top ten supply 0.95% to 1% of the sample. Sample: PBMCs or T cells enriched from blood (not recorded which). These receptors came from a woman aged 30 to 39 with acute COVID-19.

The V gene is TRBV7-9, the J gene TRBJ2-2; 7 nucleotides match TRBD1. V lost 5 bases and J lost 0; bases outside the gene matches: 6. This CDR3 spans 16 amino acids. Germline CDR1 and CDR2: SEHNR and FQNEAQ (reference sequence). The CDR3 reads CASSPSQGANTGELFF. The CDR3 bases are TGTGCCAGCAGCCCATCTCAGGGGGCGAACACCGGGGAGCTGTTTTTT.

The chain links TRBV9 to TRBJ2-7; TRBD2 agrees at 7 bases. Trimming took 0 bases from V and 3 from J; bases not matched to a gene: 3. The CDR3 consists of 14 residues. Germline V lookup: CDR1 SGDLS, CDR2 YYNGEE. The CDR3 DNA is TGTGCCAGCAGCGTAGCTAGCGGCAGCTACGAGCAGTACTTC. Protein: CASSVASGSYEQYF.

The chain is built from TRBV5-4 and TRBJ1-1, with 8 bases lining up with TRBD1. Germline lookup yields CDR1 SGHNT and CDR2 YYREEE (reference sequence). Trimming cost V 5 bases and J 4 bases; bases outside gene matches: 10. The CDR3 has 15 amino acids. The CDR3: CASRPDRGGITEAFF. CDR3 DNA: TGTGCCAGCAGACCCGACAGGGGTGGGATCACTGAAGCTTTCTTT.

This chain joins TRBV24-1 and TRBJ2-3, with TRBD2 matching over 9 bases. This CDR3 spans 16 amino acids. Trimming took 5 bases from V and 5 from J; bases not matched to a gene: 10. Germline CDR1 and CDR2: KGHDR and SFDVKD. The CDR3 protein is CATSGPSGVRGDTQYF. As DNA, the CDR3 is TGTGCCACCAGTGGGCCTAGCGGGGTGCGTGGAGATACGCAGTATTTT.

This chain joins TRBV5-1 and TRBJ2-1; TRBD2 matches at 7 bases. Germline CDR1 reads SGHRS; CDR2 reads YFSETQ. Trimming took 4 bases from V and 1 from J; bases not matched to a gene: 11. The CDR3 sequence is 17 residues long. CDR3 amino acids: CASSQSPLGGSYNEQFF. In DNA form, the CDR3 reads TGCGCCAGCAGCCAGAGCCCACTGGGGGGGTCCTACAATGAGCAGTTCTTC.

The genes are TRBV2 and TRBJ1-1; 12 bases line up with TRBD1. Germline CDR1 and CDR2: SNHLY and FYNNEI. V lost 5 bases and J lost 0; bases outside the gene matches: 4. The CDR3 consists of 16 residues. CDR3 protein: CASSPRDRGLNTEAFF. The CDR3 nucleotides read TGTGCCAGCAGTCCCCGGGACAGGGGGCTGAACACTGAAGCTTTCTTT.

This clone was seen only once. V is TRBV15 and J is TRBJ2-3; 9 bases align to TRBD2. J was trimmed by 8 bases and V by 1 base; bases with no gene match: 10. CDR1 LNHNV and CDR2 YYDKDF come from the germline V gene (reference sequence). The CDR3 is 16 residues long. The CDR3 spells CATSRAVTSGSSTQYF. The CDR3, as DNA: TGTGCCACCAGCAGAGCCGTGACTAGCGGTTCTAGTACGCAGTATTTT.

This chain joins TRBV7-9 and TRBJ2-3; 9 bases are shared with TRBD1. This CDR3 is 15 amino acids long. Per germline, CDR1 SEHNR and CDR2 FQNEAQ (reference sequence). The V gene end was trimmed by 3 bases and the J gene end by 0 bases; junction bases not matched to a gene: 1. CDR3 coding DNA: TGTGCCAGCAGCTTCGGACAGGGGAGCACAGATACGCAGTATTTT. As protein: CASSFGQGSTDTQYF.

CDR3 bases: TGTGCCTGGAACGGCGCAGGGGGATTGAACACTGAAGCTTTCTTT. It encodes CAWNGAGGLNTEAFF. The V and J genes are TRBV30 and TRBJ1-1; TRBD1 matches 7 bases. Germline V gene data show CDR1 as GTSNPN and CDR2 as SVGIG (reference sequence). The CDR3 covers 15 residues. J gave up 0 bases and V 4 bases, and 8 bases lay outside the gene matches. Combining the CDR3 with reference TRBV30 and TRBJ1-1 gives the whole variable domain SQTIHQWPATLVQPVGSPLSLECTVEGTSNPNLYWYRQAAGRGLQLLFYSVGIGQISSEVPQNLSASRPQDRQFILSSKKLLLSDSGFYLCAWNGAGGLNTEAFFGQGTRLTVV.

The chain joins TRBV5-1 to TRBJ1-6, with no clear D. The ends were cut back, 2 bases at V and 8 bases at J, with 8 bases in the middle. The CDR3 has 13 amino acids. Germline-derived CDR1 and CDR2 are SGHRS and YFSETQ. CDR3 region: CASSLDNYSPLHF. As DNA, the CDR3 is TGCGCCAGCAGCTTAGACAATTATTCACCCCTCCACTTT. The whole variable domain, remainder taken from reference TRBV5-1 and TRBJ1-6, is KAGVTQTPRYLIKTRGQQVTLSCSPISGHRSVSWYQQTPGQGLQFLFEYFSETQRNKGNFPGRFSGRQFSNSRSEMNVSTLELGDSALYLCASSLDNYSPLHFGNGTRLTVT.

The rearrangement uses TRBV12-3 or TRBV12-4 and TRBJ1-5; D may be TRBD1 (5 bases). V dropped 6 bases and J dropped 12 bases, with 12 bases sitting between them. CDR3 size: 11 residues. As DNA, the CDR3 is TGTGCCAGCAGCCTCGGGGGAAACCAGCATTTT. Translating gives CASSLGGNQHF.

The CDR3 DNA follows: TGCAGCGTTGAGAACTTATATGGCTACACCTTC. Encoded protein: CSVENLYGYTF. This chain uses TRBV29-1 with TRBJ1-2; D not resolved. V was trimmed by 3 bases and J by 5 bases, leaving 7 bases between them. CDR3 length: 11 amino acids. Germline CDR1 and CDR2: SQVTM and ANQGSEA.

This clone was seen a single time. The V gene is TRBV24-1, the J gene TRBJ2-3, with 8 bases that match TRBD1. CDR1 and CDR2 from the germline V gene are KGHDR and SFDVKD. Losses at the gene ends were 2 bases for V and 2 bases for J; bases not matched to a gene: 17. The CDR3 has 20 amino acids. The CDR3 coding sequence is TGTGCCACCAGTGATTCCCTTTCGGGCGGACAGGGCGTAGTCACAGATACGCAGTATTTT. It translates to CATSDSLSGGQGVVTDTQYF.

The CDR3 nucleotides read TGTGCCATCAGCCTTAGCGGGGGGCCGTCCGAGCAGTACTTC. It yields the protein CAISLSGGPSEQYF. The chain joins TRBV10-3 to TRBJ2-7, with 10 bases that match TRBD2. The CDR3 contains 14 residues. Trimming took 6 bases from V and 6 from J; bases not matched to a gene: 8. CDR1 and CDR2 from the germline V gene are ENHRY and SYGVKD.

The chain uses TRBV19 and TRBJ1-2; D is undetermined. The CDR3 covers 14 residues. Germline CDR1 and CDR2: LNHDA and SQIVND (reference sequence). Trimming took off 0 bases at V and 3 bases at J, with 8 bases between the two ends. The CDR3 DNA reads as TGTGCCAGTAGTATAGATCCAGTCGACTATGGCTACACCTTC. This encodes CASSIDPVDYGYTF. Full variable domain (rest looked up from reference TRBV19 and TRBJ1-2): DGGITQSPKYLFRKEGQNVTLSCEQNLNHDAMYWYRQDPGQGLRLIYYSQIVNDFQKGDIAEGYSVSREKKESFPLTVTSAQKNPTAFYLCASSIDPVDYGYTFGSGTRLTVV.

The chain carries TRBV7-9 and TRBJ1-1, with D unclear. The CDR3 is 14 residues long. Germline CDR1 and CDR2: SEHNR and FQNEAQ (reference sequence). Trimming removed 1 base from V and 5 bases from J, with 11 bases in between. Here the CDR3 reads CASSLVAGRTEAFF. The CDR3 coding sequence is TGTGCCAGCAGCTTAGTGGCGGGGAGGACTGAAGCTTTCTTT.

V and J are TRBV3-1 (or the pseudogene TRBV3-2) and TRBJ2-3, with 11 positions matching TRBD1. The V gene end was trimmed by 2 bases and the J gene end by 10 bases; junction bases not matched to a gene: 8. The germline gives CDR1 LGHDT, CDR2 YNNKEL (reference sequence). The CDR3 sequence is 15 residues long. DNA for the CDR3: TGTGCCAGCAGCCAACGTCCGGGACAGGGGGTGGCGCAGTATTTT. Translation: CASSQRPGQGVAQYF.

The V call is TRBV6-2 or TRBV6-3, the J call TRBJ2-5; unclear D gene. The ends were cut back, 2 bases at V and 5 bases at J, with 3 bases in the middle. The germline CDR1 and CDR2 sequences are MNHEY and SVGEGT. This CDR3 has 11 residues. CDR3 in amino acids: CASSYRETQYF. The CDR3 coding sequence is TGTGCCAGCAGTTACCGTGAGACCCAGTACTTC.

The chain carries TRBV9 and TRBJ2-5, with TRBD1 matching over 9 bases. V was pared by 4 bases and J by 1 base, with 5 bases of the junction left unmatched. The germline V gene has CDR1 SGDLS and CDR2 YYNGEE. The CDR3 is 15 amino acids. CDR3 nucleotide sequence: TGTGCCAGCAGCTCCAGGACAGGGGCCCAAGAGACCCAGTACTTC. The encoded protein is CASSSRTGAQETQYF.

The CDR3 bases are TGTGCCTGGTCCCGGACAGGGGGACACACTGAAGCTTTCTTT. Residues: CAWSRTGGHTEAFF. This chain joins TRBV30 and TRBJ1-1; TRBD1 matches at 10 bases. CDR1 and CDR2 (germline): GTSNPN, SVGIG (reference sequence). V lost 5 bases to trimming and J lost 3 bases; unmatched junction nucleotides: 6. This CDR3 has 14 amino acids.

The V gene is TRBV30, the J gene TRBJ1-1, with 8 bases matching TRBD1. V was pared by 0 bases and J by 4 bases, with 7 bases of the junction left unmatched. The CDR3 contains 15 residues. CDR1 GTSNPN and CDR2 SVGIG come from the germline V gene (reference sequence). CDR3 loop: CAWSVKRTGSTEAFF. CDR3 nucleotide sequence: TGTGCCTGGAGTGTGAAAAGGACAGGGAGCACTGAAGCTTTCTTT.

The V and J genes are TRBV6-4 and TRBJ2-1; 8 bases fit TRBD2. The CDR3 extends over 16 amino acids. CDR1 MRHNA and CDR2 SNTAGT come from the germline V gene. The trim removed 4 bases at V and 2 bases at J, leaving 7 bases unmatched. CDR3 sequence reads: CASSASGTSPYNEQFF. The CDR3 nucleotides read TGTGCCAGCAGTGCCTCCGGGACTAGTCCCTACAATGAGCAGTTCTTC.

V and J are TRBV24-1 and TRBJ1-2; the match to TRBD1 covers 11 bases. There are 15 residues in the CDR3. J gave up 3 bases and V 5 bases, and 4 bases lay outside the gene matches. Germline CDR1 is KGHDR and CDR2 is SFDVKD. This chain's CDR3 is CATSARDRGDYGYTF. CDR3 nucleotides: TGTGCCACCAGTGCTCGGGACAGGGGGGACTATGGCTACACCTTC.

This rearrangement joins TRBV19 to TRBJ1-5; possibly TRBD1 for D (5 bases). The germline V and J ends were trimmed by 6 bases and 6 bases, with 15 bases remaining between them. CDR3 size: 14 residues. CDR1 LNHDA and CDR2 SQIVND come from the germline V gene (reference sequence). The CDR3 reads CASSPDSLTQPQHF. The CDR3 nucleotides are TGTGCCAGTAGCCCAGACAGTCTTACTCAGCCCCAGCATTTT.

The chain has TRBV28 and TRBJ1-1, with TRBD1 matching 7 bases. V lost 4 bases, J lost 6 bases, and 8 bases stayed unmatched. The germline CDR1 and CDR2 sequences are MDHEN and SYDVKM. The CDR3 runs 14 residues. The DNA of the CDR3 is TGTGCCAGCAGTTGGGACAGAGGCGTCCCTGAAGCTTTCTTT. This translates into CASSWDRGVPEAFF. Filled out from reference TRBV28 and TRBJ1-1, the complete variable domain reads DVKVTQSSRYLVKRTGEKVFLECVQDMDHENMFWYRQDPGLGLRLIYFSYDVKMKEKGDIPEGYSVSREKKERFSLILESASTNQTSMYLCASSWDRGVPEAFFGQGTRLTVV.

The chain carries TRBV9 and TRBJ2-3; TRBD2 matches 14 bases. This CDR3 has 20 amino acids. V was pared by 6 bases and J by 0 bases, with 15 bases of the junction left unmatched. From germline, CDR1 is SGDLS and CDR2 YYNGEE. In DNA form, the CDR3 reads TGTGCCAGCACCTCTATTGGGGGACTAGCGGGGGCCTACAGCACAGATACGCAGTATTTT. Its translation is CASTSIGGLAGAYSTDTQYF.

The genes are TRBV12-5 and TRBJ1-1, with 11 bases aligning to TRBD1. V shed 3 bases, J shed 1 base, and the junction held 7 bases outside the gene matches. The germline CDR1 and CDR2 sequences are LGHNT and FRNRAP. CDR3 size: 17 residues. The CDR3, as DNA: TGTGCTAGTGGTTTAGGACAGGGGGCGAGAGGGAACACTGAAGCTTTCTTT. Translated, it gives CASGLGQGARGNTEAFF. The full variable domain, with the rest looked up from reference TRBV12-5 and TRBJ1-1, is DARVTQTPRHKVTEMGQEVTMRCQPILGHNTVFWYRQTMMQGLELLAYFRNRAPLDDSGMPKDRFSAEMPDATLATLKIQPSEPRDSAVYFCASGLGQGARGNTEAFFGQGTRLTVV.

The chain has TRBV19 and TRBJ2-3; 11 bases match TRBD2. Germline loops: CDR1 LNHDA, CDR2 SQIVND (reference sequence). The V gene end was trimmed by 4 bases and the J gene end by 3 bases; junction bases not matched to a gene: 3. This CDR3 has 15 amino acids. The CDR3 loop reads CASSRLAGKTDTQYF. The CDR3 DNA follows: TGTGCCAGTAGTAGACTAGCGGGGAAAACAGATACGCAGTATTTT.

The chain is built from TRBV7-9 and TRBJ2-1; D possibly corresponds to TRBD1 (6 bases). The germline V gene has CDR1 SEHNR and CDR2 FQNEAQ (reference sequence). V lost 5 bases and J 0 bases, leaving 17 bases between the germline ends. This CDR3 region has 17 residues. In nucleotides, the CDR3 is TGTGCCAGCAGCCCGATTCGACAGGATCGCTCCTACAATGAGCAGTTCTTC. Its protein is CASSPIRQDRSYNEQFF. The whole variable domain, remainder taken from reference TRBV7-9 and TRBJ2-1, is DTGVSQNPRHKITKRGQNVTFRCDPISEHNRLYWYRQTLGQGPEFLTYFQNEAQLEKSRLLSDRFSAERPKGSFSTLEIQRTEQGDSAMYLCASSPIRQDRSYNEQFFGPGTRLTVL.

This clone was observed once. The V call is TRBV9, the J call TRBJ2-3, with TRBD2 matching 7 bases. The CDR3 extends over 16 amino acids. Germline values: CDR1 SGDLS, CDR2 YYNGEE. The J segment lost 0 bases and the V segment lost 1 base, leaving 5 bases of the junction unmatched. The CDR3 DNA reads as TGTGCCAGCAGCGTATTCAGCGGGGCGAGCACAGATACGCAGTATTTT. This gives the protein CASSVFSGASTDTQYF. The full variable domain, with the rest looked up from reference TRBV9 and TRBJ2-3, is DSGVTQTPKHLITATGQRVTLRCSPRSGDLSVYWYQQSLDQGLQFLIQYYNGEERAKGNILERFSAQQFPDLHSELNLSSLELGDSALYFCASSVFSGASTDTQYFGPGTRLTVL.

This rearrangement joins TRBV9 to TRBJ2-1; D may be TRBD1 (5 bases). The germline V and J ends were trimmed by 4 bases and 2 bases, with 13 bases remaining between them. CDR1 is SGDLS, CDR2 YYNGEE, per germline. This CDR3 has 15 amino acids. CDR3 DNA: TGTGCCAGCAGCTCCACCTCAGGGCCCTACAATGAGCAGTTCTTC. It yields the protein CASSSTSGPYNEQFF.

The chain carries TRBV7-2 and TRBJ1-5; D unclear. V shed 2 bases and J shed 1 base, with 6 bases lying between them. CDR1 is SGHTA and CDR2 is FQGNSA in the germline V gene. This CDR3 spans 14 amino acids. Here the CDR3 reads CASSLTASNQPQHF. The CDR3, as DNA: TGTGCCAGCAGCTTAACTGCCAGCAATCAGCCCCAGCATTTT.